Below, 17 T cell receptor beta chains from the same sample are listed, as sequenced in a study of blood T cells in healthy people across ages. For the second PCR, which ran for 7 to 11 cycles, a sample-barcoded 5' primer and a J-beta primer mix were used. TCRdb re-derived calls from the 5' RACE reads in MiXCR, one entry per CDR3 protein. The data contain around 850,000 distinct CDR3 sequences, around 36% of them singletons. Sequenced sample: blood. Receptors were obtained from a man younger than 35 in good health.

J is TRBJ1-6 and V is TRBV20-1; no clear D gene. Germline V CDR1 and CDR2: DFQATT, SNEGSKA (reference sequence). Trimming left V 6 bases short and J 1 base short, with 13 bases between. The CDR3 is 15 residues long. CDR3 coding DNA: TGCAGTGCCTCAAAGACCGTTTCCTATAATTCACCCCTCCACTTT. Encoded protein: CSASKTVSYNSPLHF.

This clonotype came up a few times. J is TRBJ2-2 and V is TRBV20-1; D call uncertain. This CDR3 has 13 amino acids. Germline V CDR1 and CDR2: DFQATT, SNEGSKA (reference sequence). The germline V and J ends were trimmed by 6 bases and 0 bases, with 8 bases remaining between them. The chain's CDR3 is CSADDSNTGELFF. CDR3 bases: TGCAGTGCGGATGACTCGAACACCGGGGAGCTGTTTTTT.

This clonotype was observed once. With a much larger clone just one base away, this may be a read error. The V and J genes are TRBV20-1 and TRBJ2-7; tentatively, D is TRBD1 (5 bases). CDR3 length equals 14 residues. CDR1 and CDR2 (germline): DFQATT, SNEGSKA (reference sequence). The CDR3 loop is CSARDPDKSCEQYF. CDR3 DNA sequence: TGCAGTGCTAGAGACCCGGACAAGTCCTGCGAGCAGTACTTC.

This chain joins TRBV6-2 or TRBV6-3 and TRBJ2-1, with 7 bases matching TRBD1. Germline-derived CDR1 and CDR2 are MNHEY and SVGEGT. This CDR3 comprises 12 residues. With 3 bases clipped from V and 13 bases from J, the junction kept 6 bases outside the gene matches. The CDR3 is CASSYPGGQQFF. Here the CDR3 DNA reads TGTGCCAGCAGTTATCCAGGGGGACAACAGTTCTTC.

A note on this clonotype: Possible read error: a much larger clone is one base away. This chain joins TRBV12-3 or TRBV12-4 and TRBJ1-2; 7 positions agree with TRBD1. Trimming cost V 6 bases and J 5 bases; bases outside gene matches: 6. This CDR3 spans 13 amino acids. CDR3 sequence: CASRETGSYGYTF. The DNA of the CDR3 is TGTGCCAGCAGAGAGACAGGGAGTTATGGCTACACCTTC.

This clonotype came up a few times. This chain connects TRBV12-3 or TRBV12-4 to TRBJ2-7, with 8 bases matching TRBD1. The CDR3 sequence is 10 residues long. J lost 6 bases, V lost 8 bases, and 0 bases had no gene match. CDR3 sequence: CASQGAEQYF. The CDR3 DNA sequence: TGTGCCAGCCAGGGGGCCGAGCAGTACTTC.

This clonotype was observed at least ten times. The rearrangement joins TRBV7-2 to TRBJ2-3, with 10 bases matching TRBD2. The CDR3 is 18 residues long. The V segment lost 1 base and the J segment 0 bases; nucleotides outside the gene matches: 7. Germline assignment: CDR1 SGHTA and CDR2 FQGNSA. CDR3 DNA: TGTGCCAGCAGCTTAGTTTTAGCGGGGGGCCATAGCACAGATACGCAGTATTTT. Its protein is CASSLVLAGGHSTDTQYF.

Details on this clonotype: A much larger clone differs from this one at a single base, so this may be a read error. The CDR3 loop is CASSEWADQETQYF. The CDR3 nucleotides are TGTGCCAGCAGTGAATGGGCGGACCAAGAGACCCAGTACTTC. This chain joins TRBV25-1 and TRBJ2-5; D is undetermined. Trimming took 1 base from V and 0 from J, leaving 6 bases between them. CDR3 size: 14 residues. Germline CDR1 and CDR2: MGHDK and SYGVNS.

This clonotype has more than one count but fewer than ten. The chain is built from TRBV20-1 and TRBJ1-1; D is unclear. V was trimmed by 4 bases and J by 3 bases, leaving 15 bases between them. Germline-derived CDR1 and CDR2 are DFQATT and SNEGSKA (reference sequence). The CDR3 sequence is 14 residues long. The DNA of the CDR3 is TGCAGTGCTACCAACGGACCAGCTTACACTGAAGCTTTCTTT. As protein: CSATNGPAYTEAFF.

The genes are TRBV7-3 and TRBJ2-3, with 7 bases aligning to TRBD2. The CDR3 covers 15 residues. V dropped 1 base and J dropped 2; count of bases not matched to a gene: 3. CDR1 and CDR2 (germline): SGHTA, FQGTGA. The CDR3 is CASSLKRGNTDTQYF. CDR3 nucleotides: TGTGCCAGCAGCTTAAAGCGGGGTAACACAGATACGCAGTATTTT.

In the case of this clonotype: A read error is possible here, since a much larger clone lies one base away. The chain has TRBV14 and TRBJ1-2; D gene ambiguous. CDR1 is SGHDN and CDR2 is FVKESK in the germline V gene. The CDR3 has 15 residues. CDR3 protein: CAGSQAAVANYGYTF. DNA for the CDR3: TGTGCCGGCAGTCAGGCGGCGGTGGCGAACTATGGCTACACCTTC.

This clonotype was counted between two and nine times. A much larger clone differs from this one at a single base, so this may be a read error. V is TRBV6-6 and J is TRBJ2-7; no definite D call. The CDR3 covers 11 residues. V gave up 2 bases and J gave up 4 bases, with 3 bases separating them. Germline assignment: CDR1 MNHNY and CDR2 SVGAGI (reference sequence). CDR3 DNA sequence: TGTGCCAGCAGTTACCAGTACGAGCAGTACTTC. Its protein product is CASSYQYEQYF.

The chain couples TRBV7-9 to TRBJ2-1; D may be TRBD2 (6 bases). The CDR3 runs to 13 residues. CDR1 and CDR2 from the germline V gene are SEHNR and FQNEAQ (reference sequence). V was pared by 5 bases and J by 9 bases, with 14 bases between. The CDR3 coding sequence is TGTGCCAGCAGCCTAGACGGGGGAGGTGAGCAGTTCTTC. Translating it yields CASSLDGGGEQFF.

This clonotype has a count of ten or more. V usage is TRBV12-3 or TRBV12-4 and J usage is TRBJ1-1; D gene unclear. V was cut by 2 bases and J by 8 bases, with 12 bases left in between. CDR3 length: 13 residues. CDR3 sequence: CASSLRLAEEAFF. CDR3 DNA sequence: TGTGCCAGCAGTTTAAGGCTTGCAGAAGAAGCTTTCTTT.

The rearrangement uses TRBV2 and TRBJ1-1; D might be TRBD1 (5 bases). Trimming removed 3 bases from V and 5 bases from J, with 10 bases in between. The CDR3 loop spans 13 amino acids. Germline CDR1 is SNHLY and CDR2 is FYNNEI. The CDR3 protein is CASSDRKGTEAFF. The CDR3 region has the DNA TGTGCCAGCAGTGATCGAAAGGGGACTGAAGCTTTCTTT.

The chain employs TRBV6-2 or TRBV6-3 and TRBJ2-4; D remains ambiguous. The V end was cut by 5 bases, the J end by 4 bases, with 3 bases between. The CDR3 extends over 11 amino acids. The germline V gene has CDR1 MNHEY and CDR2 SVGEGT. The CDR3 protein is CASSQKNIQYF. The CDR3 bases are TGTGCCAGCAGTCAGAAAAACATTCAGTACTTC.

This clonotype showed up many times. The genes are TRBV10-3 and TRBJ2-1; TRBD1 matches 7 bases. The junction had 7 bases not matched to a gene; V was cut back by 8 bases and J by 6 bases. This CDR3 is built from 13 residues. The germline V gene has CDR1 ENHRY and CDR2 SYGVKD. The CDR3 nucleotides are TGTGCCATCCTAAGACAGGGCTCCAATGAGCAGTTCTTC. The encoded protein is CAILRQGSNEQFF.